This T cell receptor (beta chain) was captured by sequencing in a study of blood T cell repertoires in COVID-19 (dated by TCRdb to 2018 to 2021). Context from the whole study: Samples covering the acute and convalescent phases of COVID-19 were provided by collaborators in the United States, Italy and Spain. The repertoires were released in a freely available public database intended as a resource for research on the immune response to SARS-CoV-2. Where available, HLA class I and class II types were taken from metadata supplied by the sample provider and were not determined by assay-based typing. Nearly every sample came with metadata listing a de-identified subject ID, COVID-19 status, age in years and sex. Subjects who had been exposed to COVID-19, were actively infected with it, or had recovered from it provided the deeply sampled blood TCRbeta repertoires that made up the dataset. The prospective study material was composed of cDNA or gDNA derived from T cells, B-cell-depleted T cells, or PBMCs. The samples were drawn from the first 160 participants of the ongoing ImmuneRACE study and from some 1,300 subjects provided by 6 global collaborators.

V was cut back by 6 bases and J by 2 bases, leaving a gap of 11 bases between them. CDR1 and CDR2 are drawn from the germline V gene: ENHRY, SYGVKD. Including the terminal cysteine and phenylalanine, the CDR3 comprises 14 residues. CDR3 DNA is the only sequence kept; it has 42 bases, read in frame from the first base. In the prospective study, participants were about 18 to 100 years old, resided in about 25 geographic areas of the United States, and were enrolled through a virtual design. In the prospective study, cohorts were assigned on the basis of participant-reported clinical history obtained from a screening survey and a study questionnaire. Recovered participants in ImmuneRACE Cohort 3 were defined as having two consecutive negative NP/OP PCR tests, clearance from a healthcare professional, or resolution of symptoms. Mobile phlebotomists in the prospective study collected whole blood, serum and a nasopharyngeal or oropharyngeal swab from every participant. Participants in the prospective study had the option to provide additional blood draws and questionnaires over a roughly 2-month period. Before DNA extraction, blood samples from the prospective study were shipped at room temperature or frozen.

The full study reports these points: How much clinical and demographic metadata was included differed by source and by participant, and the metadata was provided uncurated.

Points on this clone: It has no known antigen specificity. One base away there is no much larger clone; base qualities are not given.

TCRbeta CDR3 regions were amplified from genomic DNA by means of the immunoSEQ Assay, a bias-controlled multiplex PCR. The authors' pipeline ran thus. The number of nucleated cells in each sample was estimated by amplification of reference gene primers within the assay. Sequence reads were collapsed and filtered to measure the absolute abundance of every unique TCRbeta CDR3 rearrangement. Productive Simpson clonality was computed per sample as the square root of Simpson's diversity index over productive rearrangements. Held by TCRdb, this immuneACCESS table contains in-frame sequences only and omits some clones. Under half of the omission traces to an unresolved V gene where checked; the cause of the rest is unknown. Clone size and the V and J calls come from that table; the DNA yielded D and trimming. For this sample the table gives hundreds of thousands of clones, of which around 89% were detected only once. The top ten clonotypes cover roughly 3.7% of the sample.

This receptor was taken from a young woman who had recovered from COVID-19. Here the chain combines TRBV10-3 and TRBJ1-5; TRBD1 is a weak D gene call, 6 bases matching. The material sequenced was PBMCs or T cells enriched from blood (not recorded which). CDR3 reads: CAIRASGGNQPQHF. The DNA sequence is given as TGTGCCATCAGAGCGTCAGGGGGCAATCAGCCCCAGCATTTT.